This T cell receptor (beta chain) originates from a study of T cell responses to AZD1222 COVID-19 vaccine. Study background: Some second doses came at about 4 weeks and others at about 12 weeks; these were pooled. Study outcomes and limitations: The span of vaccine-associated CD4 TCRs extended across spike, with dominance at 160-218 and 743-854. The donor cohort was predominantly white British with a female majority, and clonal diversity may have been underestimated. After the peak T cell response, and only then, were repertoires sampled.

Sequenced by immunoSEQ multiplex PCR; TCRdb stores in-frame clones only, minus some. The profile shows roughly 140,000 clones, about 90% of them singletons. With respect to this clone: Antigen unknown.

The sample here was peripheral blood, taken on day 0 of AZD1222 vaccination. The origin of this receptor is an adult in good health.

The CDR3 is CAPPPAWEKLFF. For the CDR3, the DNA is TGTGCCCCCCCTCCTGCTTGGGAAAAACTGTTTTTT. J is TRBJ1-4 and V is TRBV27; D is uncertain. Trimming took 11 bases from V and 8 from J, leaving 15 bases between them. Germline CDR1 is MNHEY and CDR2 is SMNVEV (reference sequence). CDR3 length: 12 amino acids.